Below are 5 T cell receptor beta chains sequenced from a single sample in a study of cytomegalovirus exposure and HLA in healthy donors. The PCR had 60 Vbeta and 13 Jbeta primers. Sequencing used immunoSEQ multiplex PCR; TCRdb keeps in-frame clones, though not all of them. The sample contains fewer than 250,000 clones, around 79% of which appear only once. The sample taken for sequencing was PBMCs. The receptors originated from a woman in her 50s in good health and CMV-seronegative.

This chain uses TRBV2 with TRBJ2-5; 8 positions match TRBD1. Per germline, CDR1 SNHLY and CDR2 FYNNEI. The CDR3 runs to 15 residues. The V and J ends lost 2 bases and 1 base, in that order; junction bases with no gene match: 3. This chain's CDR3 is CASSEQGASQETQYF. CDR3 in DNA: TGTGCCAGCAGTGAACAGGGGGCAAGCCAAGAGACCCAGTACTTC.

This chain uses TRBV7-2 with TRBJ1-4; TRBD1 might be the D (6 bases). The CDR3 covers 17 residues. V was pared by 2 bases and J by 0 bases, with 13 bases between. From germline, CDR1 is SGHTA and CDR2 FQGNSA. This CDR3 reads CASSLLGAAATNEKLFF. As DNA, the CDR3 is TGTGCCAGCAGCTTATTGGGGGCGGCTGCAACTAATGAAAAACTGTTTTTT.

Details on this clone: In the same sample, other DNA sequences code for this CDR3. The CDR3 nucleotides are TGTGCCAGCAGCGTAGGGGCAAACTCTGGAAACACCATATATTTT. Translating gives CASSVGANSGNTIYF. The V and J genes are TRBV9 and TRBJ1-3; D is uncertain. The CDR3 contains 15 residues. Trimming left V 0 bases short and J 0 bases short, with 7 bases between. Germline CDR1 and CDR2: SGDLS and YYNGEE.

The gene calls are TRBV6-6 and TRBJ2-7, with 8 positions matching TRBD2. The CDR3 loop spans 16 amino acids. Germline V gene data show CDR1 as MNHNY and CDR2 as SVGAGI (reference sequence). The trim removed 6 bases at V and 6 bases at J, leaving 16 bases unmatched. DNA for the CDR3: TGTGCCAGCAGGTCCTCCGGGGGGGGGCCGGGGGCCGAGCAGTACTTC. Its protein is CASRSSGGGPGAEQYF.

The chain has TRBV5-1 and TRBJ2-3; D not certain. The V gene's germline CDR1 is SGHRS and CDR2 YFSETQ. This CDR3 region has 11 residues. V shed 3 bases and J shed 5 bases, with 4 bases lying between them. This CDR3 reads CASSSEDTQYF. CDR3 coding DNA: TGCGCCAGCAGCTCAGAAGATACGCAGTATTTT. Variable domain in full (rest from reference TRBV5-1 and TRBJ2-3): KAGVTQTPRYLIKTRGQQVTLSCSPISGHRSVSWYQQTPGQGLQFLFEYFSETQRNKGNFPGRFSGRQFSNSRSEMNVSTLELGDSALYLCASSSEDTQYFGPGTRLTVL.